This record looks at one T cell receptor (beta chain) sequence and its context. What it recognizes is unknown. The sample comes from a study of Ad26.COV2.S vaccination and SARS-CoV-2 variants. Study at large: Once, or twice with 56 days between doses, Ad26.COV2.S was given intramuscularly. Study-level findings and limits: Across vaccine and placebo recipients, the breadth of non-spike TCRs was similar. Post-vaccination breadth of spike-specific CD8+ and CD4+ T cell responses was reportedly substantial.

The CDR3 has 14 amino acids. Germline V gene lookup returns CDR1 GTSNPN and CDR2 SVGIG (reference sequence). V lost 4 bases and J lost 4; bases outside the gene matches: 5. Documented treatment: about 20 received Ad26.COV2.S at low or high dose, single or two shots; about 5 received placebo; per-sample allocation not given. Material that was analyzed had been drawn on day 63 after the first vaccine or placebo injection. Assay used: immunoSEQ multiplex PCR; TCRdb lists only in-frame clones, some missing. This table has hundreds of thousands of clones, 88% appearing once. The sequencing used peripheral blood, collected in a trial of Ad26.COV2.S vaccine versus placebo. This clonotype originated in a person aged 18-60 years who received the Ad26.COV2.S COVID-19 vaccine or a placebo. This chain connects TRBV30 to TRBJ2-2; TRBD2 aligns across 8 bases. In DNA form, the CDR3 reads TGTGCCTGGAAGGCGGGAGGACCCACCGGGGAGCTGTTTTTT. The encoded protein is CAWKAGGPTGELFF.